The T cell receptor (beta chain) under discussion was sequenced for a study of tumor and adjacent non-tumor tissue in lung cancer. The V and J ends lost 4 bases and 6 bases, in that order; junction bases with no gene match: 16. Per the germline V gene, CDR1 is SGHNT and CDR2 is YENEEA. This CDR3 contains 18 residues. Points on this clonotype: Its antigen remains unidentified.

RNA was extracted from bulk tissue without any cell sorting. This non-tumor lung sample came from over 3 cm beyond the tumor edge. TCRbeta libraries were built with three rounds of nested PCR, modified from ARM-PCR. TCRdb reanalysed the multiplex PCR reads using MiXCR and keeps one entry per CDR3 protein. Here the sample spans 70,000 to 90,000 distinct CDR3 sequences, roughly 80% being singletons. Points from the study as a whole: Significantly higher TCR diversity was found in tumor than normal lung.

The chain carries TRBV11-3 and TRBJ2-2; 8 bases are shared with TRBD2. This TCR was sampled from a man between 60 and 75 years old with non-small cell lung cancer. The sample consisted of distant non-tumor lung tissue. The CDR3 spells CASSSRAAGVYRAGELFF. The CDR3 DNA sequence: TGTGCCAGCAGCTCTCGGGCAGCGGGAGTATACAGAGCCGGGGAGCTGTTTTTT.